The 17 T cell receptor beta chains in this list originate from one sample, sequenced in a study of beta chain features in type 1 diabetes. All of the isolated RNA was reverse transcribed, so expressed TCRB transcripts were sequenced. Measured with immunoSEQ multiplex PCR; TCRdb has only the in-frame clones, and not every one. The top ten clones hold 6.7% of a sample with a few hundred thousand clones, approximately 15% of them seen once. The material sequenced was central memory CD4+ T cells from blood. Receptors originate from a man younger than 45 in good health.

CDR3 in amino acids: CASQRGGQNQPQHF. The CDR3, as DNA: TGTGCCAGTCAAAGGGGAGGGCAGAATCAGCCCCAGCATTTT. The chain carries TRBV10-3 and TRBJ1-5; TRBD1 might be the D (5 bases). Per the germline V gene, CDR1 is ENHRY and CDR2 is SYGVKD. The germline V and J ends were trimmed by 10 bases and 4 bases, with 17 bases remaining between them. There are 14 residues in the CDR3.

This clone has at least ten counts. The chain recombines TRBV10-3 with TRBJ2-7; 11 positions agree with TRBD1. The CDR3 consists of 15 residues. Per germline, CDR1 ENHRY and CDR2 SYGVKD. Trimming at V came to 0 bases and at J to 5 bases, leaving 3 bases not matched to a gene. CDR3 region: CAISESRTGGNEQYV. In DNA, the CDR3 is TGTGCCATCAGTGAGTCGCGGACAGGGGGCAACGAGCAGTACGTC.

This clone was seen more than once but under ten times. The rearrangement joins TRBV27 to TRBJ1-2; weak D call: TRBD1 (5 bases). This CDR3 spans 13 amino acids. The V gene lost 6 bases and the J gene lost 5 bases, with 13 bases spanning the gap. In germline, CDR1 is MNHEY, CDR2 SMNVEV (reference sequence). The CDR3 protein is CASSPYGGYGYTF. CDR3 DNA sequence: TGTGCCAGCAGCCCATACGGGGGATATGGCTACACCTTC.

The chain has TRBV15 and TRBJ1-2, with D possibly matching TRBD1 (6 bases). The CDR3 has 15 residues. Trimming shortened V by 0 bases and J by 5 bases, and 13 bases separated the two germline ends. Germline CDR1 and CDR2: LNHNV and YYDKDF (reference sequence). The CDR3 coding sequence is TGTGCCACCAGCAGAGAAGGCAGGGGTTATTATGGCTACACCTTC. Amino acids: CATSREGRGYYGYTF.

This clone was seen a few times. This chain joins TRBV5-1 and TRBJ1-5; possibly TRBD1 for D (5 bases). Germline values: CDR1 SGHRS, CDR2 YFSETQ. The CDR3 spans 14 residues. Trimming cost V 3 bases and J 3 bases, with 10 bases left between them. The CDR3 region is CASSYDSHNQPQHF. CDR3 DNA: TGCGCCAGCAGCTACGACAGCCACAATCAGCCCCAGCATTTT.

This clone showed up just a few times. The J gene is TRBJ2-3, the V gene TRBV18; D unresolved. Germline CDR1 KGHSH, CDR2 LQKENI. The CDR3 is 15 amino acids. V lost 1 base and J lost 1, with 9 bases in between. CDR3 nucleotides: TGTGCCAGCTCACCACGACGGGCTGGCACAGATACGCAGTATTTT. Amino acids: CASSPRRAGTDTQYF.

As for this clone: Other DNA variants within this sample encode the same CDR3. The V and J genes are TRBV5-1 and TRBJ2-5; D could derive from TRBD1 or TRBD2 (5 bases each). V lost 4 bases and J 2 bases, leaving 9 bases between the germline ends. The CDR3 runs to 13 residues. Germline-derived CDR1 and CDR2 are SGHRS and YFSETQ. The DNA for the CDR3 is TGCGCCAGCAGCCTCGGGACGCAAGAGACCCAGTACTTC. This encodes CASSLGTQETQYF.

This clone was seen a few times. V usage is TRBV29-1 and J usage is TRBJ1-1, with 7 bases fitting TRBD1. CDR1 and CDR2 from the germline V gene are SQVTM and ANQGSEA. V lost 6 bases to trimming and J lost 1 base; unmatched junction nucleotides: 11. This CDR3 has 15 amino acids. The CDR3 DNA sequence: TGCAGCGTCGTCCCAGGGGGACACCAGAACACTGAAGCTTTCTTT. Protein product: CSVVPGGHQNTEAFF.

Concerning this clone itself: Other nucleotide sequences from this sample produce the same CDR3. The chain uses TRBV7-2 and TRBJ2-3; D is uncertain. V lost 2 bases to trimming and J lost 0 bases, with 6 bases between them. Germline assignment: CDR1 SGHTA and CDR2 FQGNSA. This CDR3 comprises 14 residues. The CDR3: CASSLTSSTDTQYF. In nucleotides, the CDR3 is TGTGCCAGCAGCTTAACCTCTAGCACAGATACGCAGTATTTT.

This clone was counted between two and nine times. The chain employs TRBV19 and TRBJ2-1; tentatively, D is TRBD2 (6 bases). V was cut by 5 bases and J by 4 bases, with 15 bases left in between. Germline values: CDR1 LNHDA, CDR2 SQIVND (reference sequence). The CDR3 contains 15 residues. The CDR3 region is CASSETLASYNEQFF. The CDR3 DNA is TGTGCCAGTAGTGAAACCCTAGCGAGTTACAATGAGCAGTTCTTC.

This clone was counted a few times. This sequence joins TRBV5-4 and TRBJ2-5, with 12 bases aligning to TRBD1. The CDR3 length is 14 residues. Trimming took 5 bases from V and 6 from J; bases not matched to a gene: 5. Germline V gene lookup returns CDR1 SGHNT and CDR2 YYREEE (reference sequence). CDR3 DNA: TGTGCCAGCAGTAGGGACAGGGGGCAAAAGACCCAGTACTTC. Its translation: CASSRDRGQKTQYF.

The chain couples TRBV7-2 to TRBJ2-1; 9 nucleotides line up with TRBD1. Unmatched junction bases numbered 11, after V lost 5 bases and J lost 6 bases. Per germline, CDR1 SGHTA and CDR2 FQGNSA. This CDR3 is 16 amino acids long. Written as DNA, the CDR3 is TGTGCCAGCAGCGCCCGACAGGGGGACTTGGGCAATGAGCAGTTCTTC. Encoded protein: CASSARQGDLGNEQFF.

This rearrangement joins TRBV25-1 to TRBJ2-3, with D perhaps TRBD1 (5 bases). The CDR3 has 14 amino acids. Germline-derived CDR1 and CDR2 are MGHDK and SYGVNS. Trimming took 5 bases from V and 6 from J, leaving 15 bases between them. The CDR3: CASSPPTAGDTQYF. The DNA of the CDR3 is TGTGCCAGCAGTCCACCGACTGCAGGGGATACGCAGTATTTT. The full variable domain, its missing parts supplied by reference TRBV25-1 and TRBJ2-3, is EADIYQTPRYLVIGTGKKITLECSQTMGHDKMYWYQQDPGMELHLIHYSYGVNSTEKGDLSSESTVSRIRTEHFPLTLESARPSHTSQYLCASSPPTAGDTQYFGPGTRLTVL.

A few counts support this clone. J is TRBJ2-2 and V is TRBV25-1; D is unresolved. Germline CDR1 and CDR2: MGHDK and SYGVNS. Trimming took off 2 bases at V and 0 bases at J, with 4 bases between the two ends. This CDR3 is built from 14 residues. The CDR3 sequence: CASSEAANTGELFF. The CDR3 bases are TGTGCCAGCAGTGAAGCAGCGAACACCGGGGAGCTGTTTTTT.

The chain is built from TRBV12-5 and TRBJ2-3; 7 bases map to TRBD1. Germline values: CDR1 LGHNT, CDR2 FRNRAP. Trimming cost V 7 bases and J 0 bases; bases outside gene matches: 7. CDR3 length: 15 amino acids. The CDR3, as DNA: TGTGCTAGTGCCCGAGGACAGGCTAGCACAGATACGCAGTATTTT. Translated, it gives CASARGQASTDTQYF.

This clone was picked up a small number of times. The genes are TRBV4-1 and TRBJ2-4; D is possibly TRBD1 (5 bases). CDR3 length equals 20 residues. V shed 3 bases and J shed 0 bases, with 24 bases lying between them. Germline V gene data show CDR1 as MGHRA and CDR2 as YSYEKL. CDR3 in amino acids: CASSQQGRQSETIAKNIQYF. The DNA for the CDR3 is TGCGCCAGCAGCCAGCAGGGTAGGCAGTCAGAAACCATAGCCAAAAACATTCAGTACTTC.

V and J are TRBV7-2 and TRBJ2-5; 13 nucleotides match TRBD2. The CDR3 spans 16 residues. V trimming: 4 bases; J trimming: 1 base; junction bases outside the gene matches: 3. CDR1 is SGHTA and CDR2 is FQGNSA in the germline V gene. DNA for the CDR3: TGTGCCAGCAGCTCGTGGACTAGCGGGAGCCAAGAGACCCAGTACTTC. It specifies CASSSWTSGSQETQYF.